Included here is one T cell receptor (beta chain) sequence, with context. What it binds is unknown. The data belong to a study of T cells in localized non-small cell lung cancer. Overall study results and limits: Uninvolved adjacent lung, not tumor, had the highest T cell clonality.

Sequenced by immunoSEQ multiplex PCR; TCRdb stores in-frame clones only, minus some. The sample includes around 30,000 clones, roughly 90% of them seen just once. Trimming took off 3 bases at V and 3 bases at J, with 11 bases between the two ends. The CDR3 contains 14 residues. Germline assignment: CDR1 SEHNR and CDR2 FQNEAQ (reference sequence). This receptor was obtained from a male donor aged 60 or over with stage I lung adenocarcinoma. V gene TRBV7-9 combines with J gene TRBJ1-1, with unresolved D. The source material was peripheral blood, sampled before any cancer treatment. The CDR3 bases are TGTGCCAGCAGCTTGCGGGCGATGGACACTGAAGCTTTCTTT. Translated: CASSLRAMDTEAFF.